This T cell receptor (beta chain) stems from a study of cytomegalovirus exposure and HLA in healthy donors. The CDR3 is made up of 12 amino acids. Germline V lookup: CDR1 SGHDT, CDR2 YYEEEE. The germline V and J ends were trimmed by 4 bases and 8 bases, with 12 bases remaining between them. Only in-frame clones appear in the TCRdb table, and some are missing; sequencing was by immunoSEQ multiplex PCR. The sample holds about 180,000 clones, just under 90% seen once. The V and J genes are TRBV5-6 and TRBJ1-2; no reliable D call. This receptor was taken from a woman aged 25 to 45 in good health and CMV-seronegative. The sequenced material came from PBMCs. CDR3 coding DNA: TGTGCCAGCAGCGCCGGGTGGGAGGGCTACACCTTC. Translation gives CASSAGWEGYTF.